Listed below are T cell receptor beta chains from one sample, sequenced in a study of cytomegalovirus exposure and HLA in healthy donors. Sequencing used immunoSEQ multiplex PCR; TCRdb keeps in-frame clones, though not all of them. The repertoire holds more than 140,000 clones, with roughly 64% as singletons. The sample taken for sequencing was PBMCs. The receptors originated from a woman in her 30s in good health and CMV-seropositive. The CDR3 runs from the conserved cysteine through the conserved F or W. The order of the fields is D gene, CDR3 length, J gene, V gene, clone size, CDR3 DNA, CDR3 protein. D genes are given only for firm matches. Clone size appears in some rows only: once, few, many, or a class for an expanded clone.

TRBD2 15 TRBJ2-2 TRBV10-1 . TGCGCCAGCAGTGAGGCTAGCGGGAACACCGGGGAGCTGTTTTTT CASSEASGNTGELFF
. 14 TRBJ2-1 TRBV6-5 . TGTGCCAGCAGTTATATCCAGGGGGAGGTTGAGCAGTTCTTC CASSYIQGEVEQFF
TRBD1 15 TRBJ2-2 TRBV27 . TGTGCCAGCCAGCCTGGGACAGCTAACACCGGGGAGCTGTTTTTT CASQPGTANTGELFF
TRBD2 16 TRBJ2-1 TRBV7-9 . TGTGCCAGCAGCCGAACTAGTAGCGGGAGCGGTAATGAGCAGTTCTTC CASSRTSSGSGNEQFF
TRBD1 19 TRBJ1-2 TRBV28 few TGTGCCAGCAGCCTACGACTAGGACAGGGTGGAAGTGCTAACTATGGCTACACCTTC CASSLRLGQGGSANYGYTF
TRBD2 15 TRBJ2-1 TRBV2 . TGTGCCAGCAGCGCTAGCGGGAGTCCGAGAAATGAGCAGTTCTTC CASSASGSPRNEQFF
. 15 TRBJ1-5 TRBV28 . TGTGCCAGCAGTCCCCCAAGGACAGTCAATCAGCCCCAGCATTTT CASSPPRTVNQPQHF
TRBD1 13 TRBJ2-7 TRBV29-1 few TGCAGCGCCCTACAGGGGGTGACCTACGAGCAGTACTTC CSALQGVTYEQYF
TRBD1 11 TRBJ2-7 TRBV29-1 . TGCAGCGTTGAAGATGGCACAGGGGGTTACTTC CSVEDGTGGYF
. 14 TRBJ1-6 TRBV7-6 . TGTGCCAGCAGCGTAGGGAGCATAGGCTCACCCCTCCACTTT CASSVGSIGSPLHF
. 15 TRBJ1-3 TRBV5-4 . TGTGCCAGCAGCTTGGGGTCGAGCTCTGGAAACACCATATATTTT CASSLGSSSGNTIYF
TRBD1 15 TRBJ1-2 TRBV7-9 . TGTGCCAGCAGCTTAGGACAGGGGGCAGTCTATGGCTACACCTTC CASSLGQGAVYGYTF
. 14 TRBJ1-3 TRBV6-4 once TGTGCCATCTATCAGGGTGACCCTGGAAACACCATATATTTT CAIYQGDPGNTIYF
. 17 TRBJ2-4 TRBV5-4 few TGTGCCAGCAGCTTGGCCGACGCGGGGCTAGCCAAAAACATTCAGTACTTC CASSLADAGLAKNIQYF
. 12 TRBJ2-7 TRBV5-1 . TGCGCCAGCAGCCGGACAGACTACGAGCAGTACTTC CASSRTDYEQYF
. 16 TRBJ1-1 TRBV19 . TGTGCCAGTAGTATAGTCGGCGGGGGGCGGAACACTGAAGCTTTCTTT CASSIVGGGRNTEAFF
. 15 TRBJ1-4 TRBV9 few TGTGCCAGCAGCGTATCTGTTGCGGGTAATGAAAAACTGTTTTTT CASSVSVAGNEKLFF
TRBD1 15 TRBJ1-2 TRBV6-6 . TGTGCCAGCAGTAATGACAGGGGGCGCCGCTATGGCTACACCTTC CASSNDRGRRYGYTF
. 13 TRBJ1-1 TRBV19 . TGTGCCAGTAGTATGAGGGAGAACACTGAAGCTTTCTTT CASSMRENTEAFF
TRBD1 15 TRBJ2-7 TRBV5-6 few TGTGCCAGCAGCCTGGGGGACAGGGAATACTACGAGCAGTACTTC CASSLGDREYYEQYF
. 12 TRBJ2-3 TRBV14 . TGTGCCAGCAGCCTTTTGAGAGATACGCAGTATTTT CASSLLRDTQYF
. 15 TRBJ2-7 TRBV4-2 . TGTGCCAGCAGCCAAGGCCCGGGAGAGAACAACGAGCAGTACTTC CASSQGPGENNEQYF
. 13 TRBJ1-2 TRBV7-8 . TGTGCCAGCAGCCCGGAGGCGATGTATGGCTACACCTTC CASSPEAMYGYTF
TRBD2 18 TRBJ2-2 TRBV4-2 many TGTGCCAGCAGCCAAGAAAAGCTAGCGGGGGGCCGTTTCGGGGAGCTGTTTTTT CASSQEKLAGGRFGELFF
. 14 TRBJ1-1 TRBV7-8 . TGTGCCAGCAGCTTAGGGACAGTGAACACTGAAGCTTTCTTT CASSLGTVNTEAFF
. 13 TRBJ2-1 TRBV18 . TGTGCCAGCTCACAGAGTCTCACCAATGAGCAGTTCTTC CASSQSLTNEQFF
. 16 TRBJ2-3 TRBV27 . TGTGCCAGCAGTTCAGGGGACCGCTACTACACAGATACGCAGTATTTT CASSSGDRYYTDTQYF
. 14 TRBJ1-1 TRBV2 . TGTGCCAGTCTGGGACAACCCCAGAACACTGAAGCTTTCTTT CASLGQPQNTEAFF
. 11 TRBJ2-3 TRBV9 . TGTGCCAGCAGCTTCAGAGATACGCAGTATTTT CASSFRDTQYF
. 13 TRBJ2-1 TRBV25-1 . TGTGCCAGCAGTATTCTGGGGAGCCATGAGCAGTTCTTC CASSILGSHEQFF
. 14 TRBJ1-5 TRBV28 . TGTGCCAGCAGTTTCGGGATAGAGAATCAGCCCCAGCATTTT CASSFGIENQPQHF
. 14 TRBJ1-4 TRBV30 . TGTGCCTGGGGCCGACAGGCGCCTAATGAAAAACTGTTTTTT CAWGRQAPNEKLFF
. 16 TRBJ1-6 TRBV10-3 . TGTGCCATCAGTGACCGAGGAGGGGAGGGGAAATCACCCCTCCACTTT CAISDRGGEGKSPLHF
. 13 TRBJ2-7 TRBV7-8 . TGTGCCAGCAGCTCGGGGACTGCTTCTGTGCAGTACTTC CASSSGTASVQYF
. 16 TRBJ1-4 TRBV10-3 . TGTGCCATCAGTGAGTCCCGGGGGGCGAGAGGTGAAAAACTGTTTTTT CAISESRGARGEKLFF
TRBD1 15 TRBJ2-1 TRBV10-3 . TGTGCCATCAGCGAACAGGGGGCTACCTACAATGAGCAGTTCTTC CAISEQGATYNEQFF
. 13 TRBJ1-1 TRBV30 . TGTGCCTGGAAGGACAGTTTGAACACTGAAGCTTTCTTT CAWKDSLNTEAFF
. 13 TRBJ2-3 TRBV6-5 . TGTGCCAGCGGGGCCGAGCCCACAGATACGCAGTATTTT CASGAEPTDTQYF
TRBD1 14 TRBJ2-7 TRBV9 . TGTGCCAGCAGCGTAACAGGGGCCCCCTACGAGCAGTACTTC CASSVTGAPYEQYF
. 15 TRBJ1-5 TRBV27 . TGTGCCAGCAGTTTCAGGGTGGGGAGCAATCAGCCCCAGCATTTT CASSFRVGSNQPQHF
. 11 TRBJ2-3 TRBV7-2 . TGTGCCAGCGGGGCCGCAGATACGCAGTATTTT CASGAADTQYF
TRBD2 15 TRBJ2-1 TRBV29-1 . TGCAGCGTTGATCGACTAGCGGGGGGTGTCCATGAGCAGTTCTTC CSVDRLAGGVHEQFF
TRBD1 13 TRBJ1-2 TRBV30 . TGTGCCTGGAGGGCCCAATCAGGGGGAGGCTACACCTTC CAWRAQSGGGYTF
. 13 TRBJ2-7 TRBV2 . TGTGCCAGCAGTGCGGGCAGGGGATACGAGCAGTACTTC CASSAGRGYEQYF
TRBD1 15 TRBJ2-4 TRBV15 few TGTGCCACCAGCAGATACGGGACAGGGAGAAACATTCAGTACTTC CATSRYGTGRNIQYF
. 14 TRBJ1-5 TRBV7-6 . TGTGCCAGCAGCCCAGGAACGGTTGCCCAGCCCCAGCATTTT CASSPGTVAQPQHF
TRBD2 15 TRBJ2-1 TRBV19 many TGTGCCAGTAGTCTCAAAGCGGGAGCCGGCCATGAGCAGTTCTTC CASSLKAGAGHEQFF
. 13 TRBJ2-7 TRBV5-6 few TGTGCCAGCAGCTTGGGGAGCTCCTACGAGCAGTACTTC CASSLGSSYEQYF